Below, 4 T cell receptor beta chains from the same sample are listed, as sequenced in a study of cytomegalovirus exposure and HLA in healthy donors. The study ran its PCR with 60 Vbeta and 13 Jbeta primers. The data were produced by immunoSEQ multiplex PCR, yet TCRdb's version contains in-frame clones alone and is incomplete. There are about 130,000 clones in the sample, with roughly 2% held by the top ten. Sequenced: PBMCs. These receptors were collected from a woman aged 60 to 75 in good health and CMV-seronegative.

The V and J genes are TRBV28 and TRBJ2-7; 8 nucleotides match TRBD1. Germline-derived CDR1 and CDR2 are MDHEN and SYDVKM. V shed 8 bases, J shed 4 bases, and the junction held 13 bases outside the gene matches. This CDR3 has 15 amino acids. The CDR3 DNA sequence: TGTGCCAGCTTGGGCCGGGCAGGGGGCTGGTACGAGCAGTACTTC. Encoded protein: CASLGRAGGWYEQYF.

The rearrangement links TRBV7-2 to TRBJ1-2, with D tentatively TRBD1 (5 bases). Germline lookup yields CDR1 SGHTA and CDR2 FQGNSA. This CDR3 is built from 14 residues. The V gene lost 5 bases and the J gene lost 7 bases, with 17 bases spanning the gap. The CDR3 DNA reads TGTGCCAGCAGCAACGGGGGGGGTTTTCGTGGCTACACCTTC. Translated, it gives CASSNGGGFRGYTF.

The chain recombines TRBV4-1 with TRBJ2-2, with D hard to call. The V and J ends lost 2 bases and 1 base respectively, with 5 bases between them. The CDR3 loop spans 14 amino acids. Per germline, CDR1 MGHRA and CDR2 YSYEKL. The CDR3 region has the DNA TGCGCCAGCAGCCAACCCGGGAACACCGGGGAGCTGTTTTTT. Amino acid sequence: CASSQPGNTGELFF.

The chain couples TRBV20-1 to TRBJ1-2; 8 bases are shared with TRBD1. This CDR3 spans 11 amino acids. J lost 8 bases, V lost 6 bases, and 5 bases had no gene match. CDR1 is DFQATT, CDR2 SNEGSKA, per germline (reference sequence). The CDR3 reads CSATDRGGYTF. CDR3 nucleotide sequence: TGCAGTGCCACTGACAGGGGCGGCTACACCTTC.